The 19 T cell receptor beta chains reported below all come from one sample, sequenced in a study of T cells in Graves' hyperthyroidism and ophthalmopathy. The CDR3 regions of TCR beta were amplified from RNA transcripts. During a first-round RT-PCR of the TCR CDR3, the HTBI primer set was used. TCRdb re-called the multiplex PCR reads with MiXCR, one entry per CDR3 protein. The sample lists approximately 360,000 distinct CDR3 sequences; approximately 14% were seen once. The sample taken for sequencing was blood. The receptor source for this set is a woman between 18 and 29 years old with Graves' hyperthyroidism that later progressed to Graves' ophthalmopathy.

This clonotype was recorded only once. A read error is possible here, since a much larger clone lies one base away. The chain links TRBV24-1 to TRBJ2-1, with 7 bases fitting TRBD2. The CDR3 sequence is 17 residues long. CDR1 is KGHDR, CDR2 SFDVKD, per germline. V trimming: 5 bases; J trimming: 2 bases; junction bases outside the gene matches: 11. CDR3 amino acids: CATSGPTSRVPYNEQFF. For the CDR3, the DNA is TGTGCCACCAGTGGCCCGACTAGCAGGGTCCCCTACAATGAGCAGTTCTTC.

The chain has TRBV24-1 and TRBJ2-3; maybe TRBD1 (5 bases). Trimming removed 9 bases from V and 3 bases from J, with 18 bases in between. The germline gives CDR1 KGHDR, CDR2 SFDVKD. The CDR3 has 15 residues. CDR3 in amino acids: CATSKRTGVTDTQYF. For the CDR3, the DNA is TGTGCCACCTCGAAGCGAACAGGAGTAACAGATACGCAGTATTTT.

This clonotype appeared many times. The rearrangement joins TRBV28 to TRBJ2-7; tentative D call: TRBD2 (5 bases). Germline CDR1 is MDHEN and CDR2 is SYDVKM. V shed 5 bases and J shed 2 bases, with 10 bases lying between them. This CDR3 contains 13 residues. The CDR3, as DNA: TGTGCCAGCAGTCTGGGTAGCGCCTACGAGCAGTACTTC. Translation gives CASSLGSAYEQYF. Full variable domain (outside the CDR3, taken from reference TRBV28 and TRBJ2-7): DVKVTQSSRYLVKRTGEKVFLECVQDMDHENMFWYRQDPGLGLRLIYFSYDVKMKEKGDIPEGYSVSREKKERFSLILESASTNQTSMYLCASSLGSAYEQYFGPGTRLTVT.

Ten or more counts support this clonotype. This chain connects TRBV2 to TRBJ1-4, with TRBD1 matching over 12 bases. After removal of 6 bases from V and 8 bases from J, the junction contained 7 bases not matched to a gene. The germline CDR1 and CDR2 sequences are SNHLY and FYNNEI. The CDR3 contains 15 residues. The CDR3 here is CASRGTGGAREKLFF. DNA for the CDR3: TGTGCCAGCAGAGGGACAGGGGGCGCTCGGGAAAAACTGTTTTTT.

The sample holds many counts of this clonotype. This chain connects TRBV12-3 or TRBV12-4 to TRBJ1-5; D might be TRBD1 (6 bases). Trimming took 6 bases from V and 0 from J, leaving 9 bases between them. There are 14 residues in the CDR3. The CDR3 spells CASRGAFSNQPQHF. The CDR3 nucleotides are TGTGCCAGCAGGGGGGCCTTTAGCAATCAGCCCCAGCATTTT.

The chain combines TRBV28 with TRBJ1-6; 12 bases match TRBD1. Germline values: CDR1 MDHEN, CDR2 SYDVKM. The CDR3 totals 15 residues. The J segment lost 7 bases and the V segment lost 10 bases, leaving 8 bases of the junction unmatched. CDR3 in DNA: TGTGCCATCACCGGGACAGGGGGCTTCAATTCACCCCTCCACTTT. Its protein is CAITGTGGFNSPLHF.

This clonotype was detected ten times or more. This chain joins TRBV2 and TRBJ2-1; 8 bases are shared with TRBD1. CDR3 length: 15 amino acids. CDR1 SNHLY and CDR2 FYNNEI come from the germline V gene. Trimming at V came to 9 bases and at J to 7 bases, leaving 14 bases not matched to a gene. The CDR3 DNA follows: TGTGCCAGTAAGATCCAGGGGGCCGTGTCGAATGAGCAGTTCTTC. This codes for CASKIQGAVSNEQFF.

V gene TRBV20-1 combines with J gene TRBJ2-1; D may be TRBD1 (7 bases). The CDR3 covers 19 residues. The V end lost 0 bases, the J end lost 1 base, and 22 bases lay between the germline ends. Germline loops: CDR1 DFQATT, CDR2 SNEGSKA (reference sequence). The DNA for the CDR3 is TGCAGTGCTAGAGATAGGGTACGGGGGCACAGGGGATCCTACAATGAGCAGTTCTTC. Amino acid sequence: CSARDRVRGHRGSYNEQFF.

This clonotype was counted at least ten times. The chain employs TRBV7-9 and TRBJ2-1; no reliable D call. The CDR3 loop spans 17 amino acids. The germline gives CDR1 SEHNR, CDR2 FQNEAQ (reference sequence). Trimming removed 5 bases from V and 6 bases from J, with 23 bases in between. The DNA of the CDR3 is TGTGCCAGCAGCCTCCGAGGAATGGTCGGTAAGGGCAATGAGCAGTTCTTC. Its protein is CASSLRGMVGKGNEQFF.

This clonotype was picked up a small number of times. The genes are TRBV30 and TRBJ1-6, with D perhaps matching TRBD1 (6 bases). The CDR3 runs 14 residues. Germline V gene lookup returns CDR1 GTSNPN and CDR2 SVGIG (reference sequence). Trimming took 0 bases from V and 3 from J, leaving 6 bases between them. The CDR3 bases are TGTGCCTGGAGTGTACAGGGCTATAATTCACCCCTCCACTTT. The encoded protein is CAWSVQGYNSPLHF.

Only a few counts were recorded for this clonotype. In DNA form, the CDR3 reads TGTGCCAGCAGAATGTCGGGGGGTATCACTGAAGCTTTCTTT. Protein sequence: CASRMSGGITEAFF. This rearrangement joins TRBV12-3 or TRBV12-4 to TRBJ1-1; D might be TRBD1 (5 bases). This CDR3 has 14 residues. Trimming took 6 bases from V and 4 from J, leaving 15 bases between them.

This clonotype appeared many times. This chain uses TRBV6-2 or TRBV6-3 with TRBJ2-1, with D possibly TRBD1 on 7 matching bases. V gave up 2 bases and J gave up 6 bases, with 14 bases separating them. Germline assignment: CDR1 MNHEY and CDR2 SVGEGT. The CDR3 spans 15 residues. CDR3 in DNA: TGTGCCAGCAGTTACGTCAGGGGGGAGATCAATGAGCAGTTCTTC. As protein: CASSYVRGEINEQFF.

This clonotype was recorded at least ten times. The rearrangement joins TRBV20-1 to TRBJ2-1; no clear D. Germline assignment: CDR1 DFQATT and CDR2 SNEGSKA (reference sequence). Deletions cut 0 bases from V and 4 bases from J, with 10 bases between. The CDR3 contains 14 residues. The CDR3 region is CSARDLVNYNEQFF. The CDR3, as DNA: TGCAGTGCTAGAGATTTAGTAAATTACAATGAGCAGTTCTTC.

This clonotype occurred many times. The rearrangement links TRBV7-9 to TRBJ2-7; D is ambiguous. CDR1 SEHNR and CDR2 FQNEAQ come from the germline V gene (reference sequence). The CDR3 runs to 14 residues. V dropped 5 bases and J dropped 2 bases, with 13 bases sitting between them. The DNA for the CDR3 is TGTGCCAGCAGCCCCAACCGAGCCCCCTACGAGCAGTACTTC. Its translation is CASSPNRAPYEQYF.

This clonotype appeared a few times. V is TRBV9 and J is TRBJ2-7; the match to TRBD2 covers 9 bases. The V gene end was trimmed by 4 bases and the J gene end by 6 bases; junction bases not matched to a gene: 11. Per germline, CDR1 SGDLS and CDR2 YYNGEE. This CDR3 comprises 15 residues. CDR3 sequence: CASSPLGTSYGEQYF. In nucleotides, the CDR3 is TGTGCCAGCAGCCCCCTCGGGACTAGCTACGGCGAGCAGTACTTC.

V gene TRBV3-1 combines with J gene TRBJ2-7, with D perhaps matching TRBD1 (6 bases). The CDR3 has 15 amino acids. Between the trimmed V and J ends, which lost 1 base and 3 bases, there was a span of 13 bases. Germline CDR1 reads LGHDT; CDR2 reads YNNKEL (reference sequence). This CDR3 reads CASSQVQDSGYEQYF. In DNA, the CDR3 is TGTGCCAGCAGCCAAGTTCAGGACAGCGGCTACGAGCAGTACTTC.

This clonotype appeared many times. The V gene is TRBV27, the J gene TRBJ1-2, with 8 bases that match TRBD1. The CDR3 has 13 residues. J lost 5 bases, V lost 7 bases, and 6 bases had no gene match. CDR1 is MNHEY and CDR2 is SMNVEV in the germline V gene (reference sequence). This CDR3 reads CASTRTGSYGYTF. For the CDR3, the DNA is TGTGCCAGCACCAGGACAGGGTCTTATGGCTACACCTTC.

This rearrangement joins TRBV5-8 to TRBJ2-7; TRBD2 agrees at 11 bases. CDR3 length equals 15 residues. V was clipped by 4 bases and J by 3 bases; unmatched bases: 6. Germline CDR1 reads SGHTS; CDR2 reads YDEGEE. CDR3 bases: TGTGCCAGCAGCACGTACGGGACTAGCGGCTACGAGCAGTACTTC. It translates to CASSTYGTSGYEQYF.

This clonotype was counted at least ten times. The rearrangement uses TRBV2 and TRBJ1-2; 8 nucleotides agree with TRBD1. The CDR3 covers 12 residues. J gave up 7 bases and V 3 bases, and 1 base lay outside the gene matches. The germline V gene has CDR1 SNHLY and CDR2 FYNNEI. DNA of the CDR3: TGTGCCAGCAGTGAGGACAGGGTTGGCTACACCTTC. The encoded protein is CASSEDRVGYTF.